The rows below give T cell receptor beta chains drawn from one sample of a study of siplizumab effects on memory and regulatory T cells. This table comes from immunoSEQ multiplex PCR, and its TCRdb copy is limited to in-frame clones, with some not included. This table holds about 100,000 clones, 75% to 95% found once. The sample was CD4+ T cells sorted from blood. These receptors originate from a human donor in good health. Some clones in this sample may be carry-over from other donors' samples. The CDR3 runs from the conserved cysteine through the conserved F or W. D genes are given only for firm matches. Clone size appears in some rows only: once, few, many, or a class for an expanded clone.

CDR3	DNA	D	J	V	size
CASSFGSGAAKNIQYF	TGCGCCAGCAGCTTCGGCAGCGGGGCGGCCAAAAACATTCAGTACTTC	TRBD2	TRBJ2-4	TRBV5-1	NA
CASSSQIAKNIQYF	TGTGCCAGCAGCTCTCAGATAGCCAAAAACATTCAGTACTTC	NA	TRBJ2-4	TRBV11-2	NA
CASSQEPGRTYNEQFF	TGTGCCAGCAGCCAAGAACCCGGGAGGACCTACAATGAGCAGTTCTTC	TRBD2	TRBJ2-1	TRBV4-2	NA
CASSPPGRYNSPLHF	TGTGCCAGCAGTCCACCTGGTCGCTATAATTCACCCCTCCACTTT	NA	TRBJ1-6	TRBV27	NA
CASSLVPKETQYF	TGTGCCAGCAGCTTGGTGCCAAAAGAGACCCAGTACTTC	NA	TRBJ2-5	TRBV13	once
CASIPRRGQGMSGYTF	TGTGCCAGTATTCCCCGGAGGGGACAGGGTATGAGTGGCTACACCTTC	TRBD1	TRBJ1-2	TRBV19	NA
CSATNTGAAFF	TGCAGTGCTACCAATACAGGGGCGGCTTTCTTT	TRBD1	TRBJ1-1	TRBV20-1	few
CASSLRTGVNTEAFF	TGTGCCAGTAGTCTACGGACAGGGGTGAACACTGAAGCTTTCTTT	TRBD1	TRBJ1-1	TRBV19	NA
CASIWTGGNTEAFF	TGTGCCAGTATTTGGACAGGGGGGAACACTGAAGCTTTCTTT	TRBD1	TRBJ1-1	TRBV19	once
CASSLNSNEQFF	TGCGCCAGCAGCTTGAACAGCAATGAGCAGTTCTTC	NA	TRBJ2-1	TRBV5-1	NA
CASSFPGADTQYF	TGTGCCAGCAGTTTCCCGGGAGCAGATACGCAGTATTTT	NA	TRBJ2-3	TRBV28	once
CASSERGRVKETQYF	TGCGCCAGCAGTGAACGCGGGAGGGTTAAAGAGACCCAGTACTTC	TRBD2	TRBJ2-5	TRBV10-2	NA
CASSQQGRTGELFF	TGTGCCAGCAGCCAACAGGGGCGGACCGGGGAGCTGTTTTTT	TRBD1	TRBJ2-2	TRBV7-2	NA
CASSLDPGGTQYF	TGTGCCAGCAGCTTAGATCCGGGGGGGACCCAGTACTTC	TRBD2	TRBJ2-5	TRBV11-3	NA
CASSLPGGYNEQFF	TGTGCCAGCAGTTTACCGGGAGGGTACAATGAGCAGTTCTTC	TRBD2	TRBJ2-1	TRBV28	NA
CATSRGRGGDSGDEQYF	TGTGCCACCAGCAGAGGCCGCGGCGGGGATTCTGGAGACGAGCAGTACTTC	NA	TRBJ2-7	TRBV15	NA
CASSAYDRGSGGRVNEQFF	TGTGCCAGCAGTGCCTACGACCGGGGGTCAGGGGGGAGGGTCAATGAGCAGTTCTTC	NA	TRBJ2-1	TRBV6-1	NA
CASRLEGGSRRGEQFF	TGTGCCAGTAGATTGGAGGGAGGGTCTAGAAGGGGGGAGCAGTTCTTC	NA	TRBJ2-1	TRBV19	NA
CASSSGTGYQPQHF	TGTGCCAGCAGCTCGGGGACAGGGTATCAGCCCCAGCATTTT	TRBD1	TRBJ1-5	TRBV5-8	NA